The present TCR beta chain was sequenced within a study of Ad26.COV2.S vaccination and SARS-CoV-2 variants. CDR3 length: 13 residues. Germline assignment: CDR1 SGDLS and CDR2 YYNGEE. V lost 0 bases and J 7 bases, leaving 11 bases between the germline ends. TCRdb's copy holds only in-frame clones and misses some; the assay was immunoSEQ multiplex PCR. The data show about 480,000 clones, roughly 87% seen once. Indicated treatment: some 20 received Ad26.COV2.S at low or high dose, single or two shots; 5 received placebo; per-sample allocation not given. The study sampled participants on day 63 after the first vaccine or placebo injection.

The rearrangement links TRBV9 to TRBJ2-7; D perhaps matches TRBD1 (7 bases). The sequenced sample was peripheral blood, obtained in a trial of Ad26.COV2.S vaccine versus placebo. The TCR was taken from a person aged 18-65 years who received the Ad26.COV2.S COVID-19 vaccine or a placebo. The CDR3 DNA reads TGTGCCAGCAGCGTAGAGCCAGGGGGGGAGCAGTACTTC. Encoded protein: CASSVEPGGEQYF.